The TCR beta chain described here comes from a study of regulatory T cells in long-lasting Graves disease. Study context: Newly diagnosed Graves' patients had under 3 months of antithyroid drugs.

The time point is: newly diagnosed GD, antithyroid drugs for less than 3 months. With RNA extracted from PBMCs as input, the TCR library was made. TCR beta libraries were built with iRepertoire HTBI primers and Arm-PCR of CDR3 regions. TCRdb analysed the multiplex PCR reads with MiXCR anew, one entry per CDR3 protein. This table has hundreds of thousands of distinct CDR3 sequences, around 15% appearing once. Whole-study findings and limits: The study found persistent patients shared more public clonotypes (more than 2,500) than new patients (about 1,000).

The sample holds many counts of this clonotype. Its target is unknown. The data also belong to a second study, concerning T cells in Graves' hyperthyroidism and ophthalmopathy. As reported in that work: Using the HTBI primer set, a first-round RT-PCR was run on the TCR CDR3.

The sequence was obtained from a woman in her thirties with Graves disease. The sample here was peripheral blood mononuclear cells (PBMCs), taken at new diagnosis, from a patient treated with antithyroid drugs.

In nucleotides, the CDR3 is TGTGCCAGCAGCCCTACTAGCGGGAGGGCCCCAGATACGCAGTATTTT. Translation gives CASSPTSGRAPDTQYF. This sequence joins TRBV12-3 or TRBV12-4 and TRBJ2-3; 13 positions match TRBD2. Germline trimming cut 6 bases from V and 4 bases from J; bases unmatched to any gene: 7. CDR3 length: 16 residues.